The 23 T cell receptor beta chains below come from one sample, sequenced in a study of T cells in Graves' hyperthyroidism and ophthalmopathy. What was amplified from RNA transcripts were TCR beta CDR3 regions. Primed by the HTBI set, a first-round RT-PCR was run on the TCR CDR3. TCRdb independently ran MiXCR on the multiplex PCR reads; one entry per CDR3 protein. The table records under 500,000 distinct CDR3 sequences, over 11% of them present only once. Sequenced material: blood. The receptors here all came from a man aged 50-59 years with Graves' ophthalmopathy.

This clonotype was seen at least ten times. The gene calls are TRBV18 and TRBJ2-6, with D unclear. The CDR3 is 14 residues long. In germline, CDR1 is KGHSH, CDR2 LQKENI. The V gene lost 2 bases and the J gene lost 0 bases, with 2 bases spanning the gap. CDR3: CASSPNSGANVLTF. CDR3 coding DNA: TGTGCCAGCTCACCAAACTCTGGGGCCAACGTCCTGACTTTC.

Here the CDR3 reads CASSAGNVLNQPQHF. As DNA, the CDR3 is TGTGCCAGCAGTGCCGGGAATGTTCTCAATCAGCCCCAGCATTTT. The chain joins TRBV25-1 to TRBJ1-5; D is unresolved. The CDR3 has 15 residues. Trimming pared 4 bases from V and 3 bases from J, leaving 13 bases between. CDR1 and CDR2 (germline): MGHDK, SYGVNS.

This clonotype showed up many times. The J gene is TRBJ2-7, the V gene TRBV2; D not resolved. V was clipped by 7 bases and J by 3 bases, with 13 bases between them. Germline V gives CDR1 SNHLY, CDR2 FYNNEI. This CDR3 is 13 amino acids long. CDR3 sequence: CASTRTQNYEQYF. The DNA for the CDR3 is TGTGCCAGCACCCGTACACAGAACTACGAGCAGTACTTC.

The rearrangement links TRBV29-1 to TRBJ2-6; no firm D call. Trimming took off 6 bases at V and 0 bases at J, with 9 bases between the two ends. Germline loops: CDR1 SQVTM, CDR2 ANQGSEA. The CDR3 totals 14 residues. The CDR3 DNA is TGCAGCGTGGCACCTCACTCTGGGGCCAACGTCCTGACTTTC. Translation gives CSVAPHSGANVLTF.

The table lists this clonotype with a count of one. The V gene is TRBV27, the J gene TRBJ2-2, with TRBD2 matching over 10 bases. The CDR3 sequence is 15 residues long. V lost 8 bases to trimming and J lost 7 bases; unmatched junction nucleotides: 10. In germline, CDR1 is MNHEY, CDR2 SMNVEV (reference sequence). The CDR3 reads CASQYSGRRGGELFF. In DNA, the CDR3 is TGTGCCAGCCAATATAGCGGGAGGCGAGGCGGGGAGCTGTTTTTT.

This clonotype was picked up many times. The chain joins TRBV18 to TRBJ2-7, with a possible D match to TRBD1 (6 bases). The CDR3 runs 14 residues. Trimming took 3 bases from V and 3 from J, leaving 12 bases between them. Germline V gene lookup returns CDR1 KGHSH and CDR2 LQKENI. CDR3 protein: CASSPGHTYYEQYF. CDR3 coding DNA: TGTGCCAGCTCACCGGGACACACGTACTACGAGCAGTACTTC.

This clonotype was observed at least ten times. V is TRBV2 and J is TRBJ2-1; unclear D gene. CDR3 length equals 15 residues. Germline lookup yields CDR1 SNHLY and CDR2 FYNNEI. V dropped 2 bases and J dropped 2 bases, with 10 bases sitting between them. This CDR3 is CASSEPTLPYNEQFF. For the CDR3, the DNA is TGTGCCAGCAGTGAACCGACTCTCCCCTACAATGAGCAGTTCTTC. The full variable domain, in which reference TRBV2 and TRBJ2-1 provide the parts outside the CDR3, is EPEVTQTPSHQVTQMGQEVILRCVPISNHLYFYWYRQILGQKVEFLVSFYNNEISEKSEIFDDQFSVERPDGSNFTLKIRSTKLEDSAMYFCASSEPTLPYNEQFFGPGTRLTVL.

The chain is built from TRBV2 and TRBJ2-7, with D tentatively TRBD2 (5 bases). This CDR3 contains 13 residues. The V gene's germline CDR1 is SNHLY and CDR2 FYNNEI. V lost 4 bases, J lost 0 bases, and 7 bases lay in between. As DNA, the CDR3 is TGTGCCAGCAGTGCCGGGGACTCCTACGAGCAGTACTTC. This gives the protein CASSAGDSYEQYF.

This clonotype was detected only a few times. The J gene is TRBJ1-1, the V gene TRBV10-2; perhaps TRBD1 as D (5 bases). The germline V gene has CDR1 WSHSY and CDR2 SAAADI. The germline V and J ends were trimmed by 10 bases and 3 bases, with 12 bases remaining between them. The CDR3 length is 12 residues. CDR3 protein: CATRVGDTEAFF. The DNA of the CDR3 is TGCGCCACCAGGGTGGGGGACACTGAAGCTTTCTTT.

This clonotype was seen at least ten times. The chain is built from TRBV18 and TRBJ1-4, with 8 bases lining up with TRBD1. Germline CDR1 KGHSH, CDR2 LQKENI. The J segment lost 6 bases and the V segment lost 3 bases, leaving 3 bases of the junction unmatched. CDR3 length equals 14 residues. CDR3 loop: CASSPQGADEKLFF. In nucleotides, the CDR3 is TGTGCCAGCTCACCTCAGGGGGCGGATGAAAAACTGTTTTTT.

Notes on this clonotype: One end of the junction fails to match germline, which may point to a read error. This sequence joins TRBV20-1 and TRBJ2-1, with TRBD2 as a possible D gene (6 bases). CDR1 is DFQATT, CDR2 SNEGSKA, per germline (reference sequence). The CDR3 covers 14 residues. CDR3 sequence reads: CSVLGGGAVNEQFF. In DNA, the CDR3 is TGCAGTGTTCTAGGCGGCGGGGCAGTTAATGAACAGTTCTTC.

This clonotype was detected ten times or more. DNA of the CDR3: TGCGCCAGCAGCTTGGGCAGGGCAGATACGCAGTATTTT. This translates into CASSLGRADTQYF. The gene calls are TRBV5-1 and TRBJ2-3; D perhaps matches TRBD1 (5 bases). The V gene's germline CDR1 is SGHRS and CDR2 YFSETQ. V dropped 0 bases and J dropped 4 bases, with 6 bases sitting between them. This CDR3 has 13 residues. The whole variable domain, remainder taken from reference TRBV5-1 and TRBJ2-3, is KAGVTQTPRYLIKTRGQQVTLSCSPISGHRSVSWYQQTPGQGLQFLFEYFSETQRNKGNFPGRFSGRQFSNSRSEMNVSTLELGDSALYLCASSLGRADTQYFGPGTRLTVL.

This clonotype has a handful of counts. This chain uses TRBV6-1 with TRBJ2-1; 11 bases map to TRBD2. This CDR3 region has 16 residues. Germline V gives CDR1 MNHNS, CDR2 SASEGT. The V gene end was trimmed by 5 bases and the J gene end by 0 bases; junction bases not matched to a gene: 3. As DNA, the CDR3 is TGTGCCAGCAGTAAGGGACTAGCGGCCTCCTACAATGAGCAGTTCTTC. Translating gives CASSKGLAASYNEQFF.

Remarks on this clonotype: Given a much more abundant clone one base away, this may be a read error. The gene calls are TRBV28 and TRBJ2-3; D might be TRBD2 (6 bases). The germline V gene has CDR1 MDHEN and CDR2 SYDVKM. The CDR3 is 13 residues long. Trimming pared 4 bases from V and 6 bases from J, leaving 11 bases between. CDR3: CASSCREPDTQYF. The CDR3 region has the DNA TGTGCCAGCAGTTGCCGGGAGCCGGATACGCAGTATTTT.

This clonotype came up many times. The J gene is TRBJ1-1, the V gene TRBV30; no clear D gene. Trimming left V 0 bases short and J 3 bases short, with 14 bases between. Per the germline V gene, CDR1 is GTSNPN and CDR2 is SVGIG (reference sequence). The CDR3 runs 15 residues. The CDR3 spells CAWSVRGFPDTEAFF. Written as DNA, the CDR3 is TGTGCCTGGAGTGTACGGGGTTTCCCCGACACTGAAGCTTTCTTT.

The chain employs TRBV15 and TRBJ2-7; maybe TRBD1 (5 bases). Trimming pared 1 base from V and 3 bases from J, leaving 7 bases between. The germline CDR1 and CDR2 sequences are LNHNV and YYDKDF (reference sequence). The CDR3 covers 13 residues. As DNA, the CDR3 is TGTGCCACCAGCAGAGTCGACAGCTACGAGCAGTACTTC. Its protein is CATSRVDSYEQYF.

The rearrangement uses TRBV7-9 and TRBJ2-2, with 10 bases that match TRBD2. The V and J ends lost 2 bases and 4 bases, in that order; junction bases with no gene match: 16. Germline V CDR1 and CDR2: SEHNR, FQNEAQ (reference sequence). The CDR3 length is 20 residues. The CDR3 region is CASSLYWALGTSDITGELFF. CDR3 nucleotide sequence: TGTGCCAGCAGCTTATATTGGGCCCTGGGGACTAGCGACATCACCGGGGAGCTGTTTTTT.

V and J are TRBV12-3 or TRBV12-4 and TRBJ1-6, with a possible D match to TRBD1 (6 bases). The V gene lost 3 bases and the J gene lost 10 bases, with 13 bases spanning the gap. The CDR3 has 14 residues. In nucleotides, the CDR3 is TGTGCCAGCAGTTTGGCGGGGGGCCCATCACCCCTCCACTTT. Translated: CASSLAGGPSPLHF.

This clonotype was counted ten times or more. The V and J genes are TRBV28 and TRBJ2-3; the D gene could be TRBD1 or TRBD2 (6 bases each). The V gene's germline CDR1 is MDHEN and CDR2 SYDVKM. The CDR3 has 15 amino acids. V shed 5 bases and J shed 0 bases, with 12 bases lying between them. In DNA, the CDR3 is TGTGCCAGCAGTGGGGGGCTCGCTAGCACAGATACGCAGTATTTT. Translated, it gives CASSGGLASTDTQYF.

The sample holds a few counts of this clonotype. The V call is TRBV3-1, the J call TRBJ2-1, with TRBD2 matching 11 bases. The V gene end was trimmed by 5 bases and the J gene end by 8 bases; junction bases not matched to a gene: 11. The CDR3 contains 16 residues. The germline gives CDR1 LGHDT, CDR2 YNNKEL (reference sequence). Here the CDR3 DNA reads TGTGCCAGCAGCTTGGTAGCGGGAGGGCCAGGGTATGAGCAGTTCTTC. Translating it yields CASSLVAGGPGYEQFF.

V is TRBV29-1 and J is TRBJ2-1; 8 bases line up with TRBD1. V was clipped by 4 bases and J by 7 bases; unmatched bases: 30. Germline CDR1 is SQVTM and CDR2 is ANQGSEA. The CDR3 covers 21 residues. The CDR3: CSVALILTGASRAGRANEQFF. CDR3 in DNA: TGCAGCGTTGCTTTAATCTTGACAGGGGCTTCGAGAGCGGGTAGAGCGAATGAGCAGTTCTTC.

This clonotype showed up just a few times. The gene calls are TRBV27 and TRBJ2-1; D uncertain. The CDR3 has 16 residues. Looked up from germline, CDR1 is MNHEY and CDR2 is SMNVEV (reference sequence). The V end lost 3 bases, the J end lost 7 bases, and 19 bases lay between the germline ends. The DNA of the CDR3 is TGTGCCAGCAGTTTGGTTGAGGTAGGCGCCAGTAATGAGCAGTTCTTC. Translation: CASSLVEVGASNEQFF.

This clonotype showed up just a few times. The rearrangement joins TRBV6-1 to TRBJ2-1; 12 bases align to TRBD2. V shed 7 bases and J 7 bases; nucleotides not matched to a gene: 8. This CDR3 spans 15 amino acids. The germline CDR1 and CDR2 sequences are MNHNS and SASEGT. The CDR3 coding sequence is TGTGCCAGCAACGTTCTAGCGGGAGGGTGGAATGAGCAGTTCTTC. Its translation: CASNVLAGGWNEQFF.